These 20 T cell receptor beta chains originate from one sample sequenced in a study of cytomegalovirus exposure and HLA in healthy donors. Primers: 60 Vbeta forward and 13 Jbeta reverse. Here immunoSEQ multiplex PCR was the method, and the copy in TCRdb shows in-frame clones only, minus some. The sample holds over 250,000 clones, roughly 70% seen once. Source material: PBMCs. The receptor set was obtained from a female donor in good health and CMV-seronegative.

This chain joins TRBV7-9 and TRBJ2-1, with 8 bases fitting TRBD2. CDR1 is SEHNR and CDR2 is FQNEAQ in the germline V gene (reference sequence). This CDR3 is built from 14 residues. The trim removed 2 bases at V and 8 bases at J, leaving 5 bases unmatched. CDR3 bases: TGTGCCAGCAGCTTAAGCGGGAGTTACCATGAGCAGTTCTTC. Translation: CASSLSGSYHEQFF.

The V and J genes are TRBV14 and TRBJ2-7, with D maybe TRBD2 (6 bases). The CDR3 contains 16 residues. The germline gives CDR1 SGHDN, CDR2 FVKESK. V dropped 1 base and J dropped 0 bases, with 13 bases sitting between them. The CDR3 here is CASSQVGGALSYEQYF. The CDR3 region has the DNA TGTGCCAGCAGCCAAGTCGGCGGGGCCCTCTCCTACGAGCAGTACTTC.

The chain recombines TRBV7-9 with TRBJ2-5, with D maybe TRBD2 (5 bases). In germline, CDR1 is SEHNR, CDR2 FQNEAQ (reference sequence). The CDR3 contains 13 residues. The V end was cut by 5 bases, the J end by 4 bases, with 11 bases between. In DNA form, the CDR3 reads TGTGCCAGCAGCCCAAGCGGAGGAGAGACCCAGTACTTC. Its translation: CASSPSGGETQYF.

This chain connects TRBV19 to TRBJ1-1; no definite D call. CDR3 length: 14 amino acids. The germline CDR1 and CDR2 sequences are LNHDA and SQIVND (reference sequence). Trimming shortened V by 5 bases and J by 4 bases, and 14 bases separated the two germline ends. The chain's CDR3 is CASSSLAGTTEAFF. The DNA of the CDR3 is TGTGCCAGTAGTTCCTTGGCTGGTACCACTGAAGCTTTCTTT.

V usage is TRBV19 and J usage is TRBJ2-3, with 10 bases aligning to TRBD1. Looked up from germline, CDR1 is LNHDA and CDR2 is SQIVND (reference sequence). With V trimmed by 0 bases and J by 3 bases, 9 bases remained unmatched. The CDR3 runs to 18 residues. The chain's CDR3 is CASSIERETGGLTDTQYF. The CDR3 DNA follows: TGTGCCAGTAGTATAGAAAGGGAGACAGGGGGCTTGACAGATACGCAGTATTTT.

J is TRBJ2-1 and V is TRBV7-7; D is undetermined. Germline V lookup: CDR1 SSHAT, CDR2 FNYEAQ (reference sequence). The CDR3 is 16 residues long. With 5 bases removed from V and 7 bases from J, the gap between germline ends came to 21 bases. Written as DNA, the CDR3 is TGTGCCAGCAGCCCTTCTGCGTCGTTTCGGTCAAATGAGCAGTTCTTC. As protein: CASSPSASFRSNEQFF.

The gene calls are TRBV9 and TRBJ1-1; 7 nucleotides line up with TRBD1. V lost 4 bases and J lost 3; bases outside the gene matches: 12. Germline-derived CDR1 and CDR2 are SGDLS and YYNGEE. The CDR3 extends over 16 amino acids. The CDR3: CASSPTPDRVHTEAFF. The CDR3 bases are TGTGCCAGCAGCCCCACGCCTGACAGGGTGCACACTGAAGCTTTCTTT.

The J gene is TRBJ2-5, the V gene TRBV28; tentative D call: TRBD1 (6 bases). The CDR3 spans 14 residues. V was trimmed by 3 bases and J by 5 bases, leaving 13 bases between them. The germline V gene encodes CDR1 MDHEN and CDR2 SYDVKM. The CDR3 loop reads CASSFPDSTETQYF. The CDR3 DNA reads as TGTGCCAGCAGTTTCCCGGACAGTACCGAGACCCAGTACTTC. Complete variable domain (other parts from reference TRBV28 and TRBJ2-5): DVKVTQSSRYLVKRTGEKVFLECVQDMDHENMFWYRQDPGLGLRLIYFSYDVKMKEKGDIPEGYSVSREKKERFSLILESASTNQTSMYLCASSFPDSTETQYFGPGTRLLVL.

The chain has TRBV4-1 and TRBJ1-4; 10 bases are a match to TRBD1. This CDR3 has 15 residues. After removal of 1 base from V and 6 bases from J, the junction contained 2 bases not matched to a gene. The germline gives CDR1 MGHRA, CDR2 YSYEKL. CDR3 residues: CASSQGDRGHEKLFF. For the CDR3, the DNA is TGCGCCAGCAGCCAAGGCGACAGGGGGCATGAAAAACTGTTTTTT.

The rearrangement joins TRBV10-1 to TRBJ2-3; TRBD1 might be the D (6 bases). This CDR3 is built from 12 residues. V lost 8 bases to trimming and J lost 5 bases, with 11 bases between them. Germline values: CDR1 WNHNN, CDR2 SYGVQD (reference sequence). Here the CDR3 reads CASSPGVDTQYF. Here the CDR3 DNA reads TGCGCCAGCTCCCCAGGGGTAGATACGCAGTATTTT.

The chain couples TRBV7-3 to TRBJ2-7; D possibly corresponds to TRBD1 (6 bases). This CDR3 is 13 amino acids long. Trimming cost V 5 bases and J 6 bases, with 14 bases left between them. CDR1 is SGHTA, CDR2 FQGTGA, per germline. CDR3 in amino acids: CASSESTGSEQYF. DNA for the CDR3: TGTGCCAGCAGCGAATCCACAGGGTCCGAGCAGTACTTC. The full variable domain, completed using reference TRBV7-3 and TRBJ2-7, is GAGVSQTPSNKVTEKGKYVELRCDPISGHTALYWYRQSLGQGPEFLIYFQGTGAADDSGLPNDRFFAVRPEGSVSTLKIQRTERGDSAVYLCASSESTGSEQYFGPGTRLTVT.

This clone was seen once. The V and J genes are TRBV2 and TRBJ2-3; 10 bases line up with TRBD2. V lost 5 bases, J lost 2 bases, and 7 bases stayed unmatched. The germline V gene encodes CDR1 SNHLY and CDR2 FYNNEI. This CDR3 comprises 16 residues. CDR3 protein: CASSPNLAGATDTQYF. CDR3 bases: TGTGCCAGCAGTCCCAACCTAGCGGGGGCCACAGATACGCAGTATTTT. Variable domain in full (rest from reference TRBV2 and TRBJ2-3): EPEVTQTPSHQVTQMGQEVILRCVPISNHLYFYWYRQILGQKVEFLVSFYNNEISEKSEIFDDQFSVERPDGSNFTLKIRSTKLEDSAMYFCASSPNLAGATDTQYFGPGTRLTVL.

This clone showed up just once. The chain joins TRBV28 to TRBJ1-2; 7 bases align to TRBD1. Germline V lookup: CDR1 MDHEN, CDR2 SYDVKM. CDR3 length: 15 residues. V lost 6 bases and J lost 4; bases outside the gene matches: 11. The CDR3 loop reads CASRETGWSSYGYTF. In DNA form, the CDR3 reads TGTGCCAGCAGGGAGACAGGGTGGTCCTCCTATGGCTACACCTTC.

This chain links TRBV6-6 with TRBJ1-5; 7 nucleotides agree with TRBD1. Germline V CDR1 and CDR2: MNHNY, SVGAGI (reference sequence). This CDR3 spans 14 amino acids. The V segment lost 6 bases and the J segment 5 bases; nucleotides outside the gene matches: 7. CDR3 amino acids: CASRVQGLDQPQHF. CDR3 nucleotides: TGTGCCAGCAGGGTACAGGGGCTGGATCAGCCCCAGCATTTT.

The J gene is TRBJ2-7, the V gene TRBV4-1; D call uncertain. Trimming pared 0 bases from V and 0 bases from J, leaving 15 bases between. Germline CDR1 and CDR2: MGHRA and YSYEKL. This CDR3 has 17 residues. CDR3 in DNA: TGCGCCAGCAGCCAAGATGATGGAGATATCTTCTCCTACGAGCAGTACTTC. Translating gives CASSQDDGDIFSYEQYF.

The chain links TRBV6-5 to TRBJ1-1, with 8 bases fitting TRBD1. The trim removed 2 bases at V and 1 base at J, leaving 3 bases unmatched. The CDR3 length is 15 residues. Germline V gene sequence: CDR1 MNHEY, CDR2 SVGAGI. The CDR3 DNA reads as TGTGCCAGCAGTTACGGGGACAGGCCGAACACTGAAGCTTTCTTT. This gives the protein CASSYGDRPNTEAFF.

This clone appeared a few times. This chain connects TRBV12-5 to TRBJ2-7; 8 bases match TRBD2. CDR1 and CDR2 (germline): LGHNT, FRNRAP. CDR3 length: 13 amino acids. J gave up 1 base and V 7 bases, and 3 bases lay outside the gene matches. Here the CDR3 DNA reads TGTGCTAGTGCCAGCGGGGGTTCCTACGAGCAGTACTTC. This codes for CASASGGSYEQYF.

The J gene is TRBJ2-7, the V gene TRBV5-1, with 7 bases lining up with TRBD1. This CDR3 has 15 residues. Looked up from germline, CDR1 is SGHRS and CDR2 is YFSETQ. V shed 4 bases, J shed 3 bases, and the junction held 10 bases outside the gene matches. The CDR3 reads CASSKGAGVGYEQYF. DNA for the CDR3: TGCGCCAGCAGCAAGGGGGCGGGTGTGGGCTACGAGCAGTACTTC.

The rearrangement joins TRBV28 to TRBJ2-3; 11 bases are a match to TRBD2. The CDR3 is 16 amino acids. With V trimmed by 3 bases and J by 2 bases, 4 bases remained unmatched. Germline assignment: CDR1 MDHEN and CDR2 SYDVKM. In DNA form, the CDR3 reads TGTGCCAGCAGTTTTGTAGCGGGAGGGCTCACAGATACGCAGTATTTT. It is translated as CASSFVAGGLTDTQYF.

The chain uses TRBV19 and TRBJ2-3; the match to TRBD2 covers 14 bases. The germline CDR1 and CDR2 sequences are LNHDA and SQIVND (reference sequence). The V gene end was trimmed by 3 bases and the J gene end by 2 bases; junction bases not matched to a gene: 10. The CDR3 totals 19 residues. The CDR3 DNA sequence: TGTGCCAGTAGTATCGAAGGGATGACTAGCGGGAGGGCCACAGATACGCAGTATTTT. Translating it yields CASSIEGMTSGRATDTQYF.